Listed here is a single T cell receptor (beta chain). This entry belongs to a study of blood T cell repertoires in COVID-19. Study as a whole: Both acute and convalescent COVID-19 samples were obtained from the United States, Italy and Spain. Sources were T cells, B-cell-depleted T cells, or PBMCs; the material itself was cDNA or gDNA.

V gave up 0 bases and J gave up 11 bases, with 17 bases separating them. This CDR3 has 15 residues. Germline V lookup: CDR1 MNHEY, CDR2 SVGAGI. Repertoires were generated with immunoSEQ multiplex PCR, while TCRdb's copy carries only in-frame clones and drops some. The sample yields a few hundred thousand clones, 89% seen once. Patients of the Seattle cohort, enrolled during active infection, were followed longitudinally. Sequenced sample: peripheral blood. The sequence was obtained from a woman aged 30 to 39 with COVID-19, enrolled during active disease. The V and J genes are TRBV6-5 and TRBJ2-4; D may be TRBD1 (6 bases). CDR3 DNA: TGTGCCAGCAGTTACTCTTCCGGCACAGGGCGCGTTCAGTACTTC. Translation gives CASSYSSGTGRVQYF.